These T cell receptor delta chains were read from a single sample in a study of gammadelta T cells in human blood. TCRdb reprocessed the RT-PCR reads through CATT. The table records approximately 1,000 delta-chain clones, 6.5% of them present only once. Sequencing was performed on non-Vgamma9Vdelta2 gamma-delta T cells from infant blood. The receptors come from a human donor. CDR3s include the opening cysteine and the closing phenylalanine or tryptophan. The order of the fields is clone size, J gene, V gene, D gene, CDR3 protein. A D gene is named only where the DNA matches it firmly. Expanded clones get a size class; other rows say once, few or many, or leave the size out.

size: large
J: TRDJ1
V: TRDV1
D: .
CDR3: CALGEPPDLCPRLRRGFQLIF

size: few
J: TRDJ1
V: TRDV3
D: .
CDR3: CAFLPYWASPAPDKLIF

size: large
J: TRDJ1
V: TRAV29/DV5
D: TRDD3
CDR3: CAARDNSTMGEYTDKLIF

size: .
J: TRDJ1
V: TRDV1
D: TRDD3
CDR3: CALGELGSFPRGGLGDTPLYTDKLIF

size: .
J: TRDJ1
V: TRDV1
D: .
CDR3: CALGESLRSTDKLIF

size: large
J: TRDJ1
V: TRAV14/DV4
D: .
CDR3: CALSEQGGSPLWPTRAKHPTDKLIF

size: medium-sized
J: TRDJ1
V: TRDV1
D: TRDD3
CDR3: CALGEPNIIYPGDTSTPSSHTDKLIF

size: medium-sized
J: TRDJ1
V: TRDV1
D: .
CDR3: CALGKLLSAFLPGLGGHTDKLIF

size: .
J: TRDJ1
V: TRDV1
D: TRDD3
CDR3: CALGERNLLGEYTDKLIF

size: large
J: TRDJ1
V: TRDV1
D: TRDD3
CDR3: CALGEIPRSHNSGGYAYREHTDKLIF

size: large
J: TRDJ1
V: TRDV2
D: TRDD3
CDR3: CACDTKESWGYDKLIF

size: medium-sized
J: TRDJ2
V: TRDV1
D: TRDD2
CDR3: CALGGPSPTSLPTIPYGAMTAQLFF

size: medium-sized
J: TRDJ1
V: TRDV1
D: .
CDR3: CALGEPGSLKGIDKLIF

size: large
J: TRDJ1
V: TRDV2
D: .
CDR3: CACVSYQPTGDTTDKLIF

size: large
J: TRDJ1
V: TRDV1
D: TRDD3
CDR3: CALGGTWVLPPYWGIRGTTTDKLIF

size: large
J: TRDJ1
V: TRDV1
D: .
CDR3: CALGDPFMNTDKLIF

size: medium-sized
J: TRDJ1
V: TRDV2
D: TRDD3
CDR3: CACDARYWGIALYTDKLIF

size: medium-sized
J: TRDJ1
V: TRDV1
D: TRDD3
CDR3: CALGEGPFSTGGATDKLIF

size: large
J: TRDJ1
V: TRDV1
D: TRDD3
CDR3: CALGERRSTGGRYWGIGPDKLIF

size: medium-sized
J: TRDJ1
V: TRDV1
D: TRDD3
CDR3: CALGVLNPILPRGIRGDKLIF

size: medium-sized
J: TRDJ1
V: TRDV1
D: TRDD3
CDR3: CALGELSLERPAWGTPTPKLIF

size: large
J: TRDJ1
V: TRDV1
D: .
CDR3: CALGERKLNIYYTDKLIF

size: once
J: TRDJ1
V: TRDV1
D: TRDD3
CDR3: CALGEKVCTLGDTADKLIF

size: large
J: TRDJ3
V: TRDV3
D: TRDD3
CDR3: CAFRDTGSSWDTRQMFF

size: medium-sized
J: TRDJ1
V: TRDV1
D: .
CDR3: CALGEDPLPPLPNWGSPSRYTDKLIF

size: .
J: TRDJ1
V: TRDV1
D: .
CDR3: CALGETEDTATDKLIF

size: large
J: TRDJ1
V: TRDV1
D: TRDD3
CDR3: CALGRGGSTDKLIF

size: .
J: TRDJ1
V: TRAV38-2/DV8
D: TRDD3
CDR3: CAYRSAGPPGGYVDGSDKLIF

size: medium-sized
J: TRDJ1
V: TRDV1
D: .
CDR3: CALGEPSPRGGGLYTDKLIF

size: medium-sized
J: TRDJ1
V: TRDV1
D: TRDD3
CDR3: CALGEPRLPANGGYKGLIF

size: large
J: TRDJ1
V: TRDV1
D: TRDD3
CDR3: CALGEPELGGPLYTDKLIF

size: medium-sized
J: TRDJ1
V: TRDV1
D: .
CDR3: CALGERVSDWVVKLIF

size: .
J: TRDJ1
V: TRDV1
D: TRDD3
CDR3: CALGERGEGEQDSFIWGIRWSADKLIF

size: large
J: TRDJ1
V: TRDV3
D: TRDD3
CDR3: CAFNDLRPLLGDTPGEYTDKLIF

size: medium-sized
J: TRDJ1
V: TRDV1
D: TRDD3
CDR3: CALGDRPSPLGKVLGEPDTDKLIF

size: large
J: TRDJ3
V: TRDV2
D: TRDD3
CDR3: CACAGMGDSWDTRQMFF

size: large
J: TRDJ1
V: TRDV1
D: TRDD3
CDR3: CALGGQPLLGVSYHHTDKLIF

size: .
J: TRDJ2
V: TRDV1
D: .
CDR3: CALVRLAILPTSTAQLFF

size: .
J: TRDJ3
V: TRDV1
D: .
CDR3: CALGEPVGYRVNSSWDTRQMFF

size: medium-sized
J: TRDJ1
V: TRAV38-2/DV8
D: .
CDR3: CAYRSGFLSRTDKLIF

size: medium-sized
J: TRDJ1
V: TRDV1
D: TRDD3
CDR3: CALGEGLLRGIPYTDKLIF

size: medium-sized
J: TRDJ1
V: TRDV1
D: TRDD3
CDR3: CALGKRGSAGIRMDDKLIF

size: large
J: TRDJ1
V: TRDV1
D: TRDD3
CDR3: CALGDLRTGGPEYTDKLIF

size: .
J: TRDJ1
V: TRDV2
D: TRDD3
CDR3: CACDTGLGTAWHTDKLIF

size: .
J: TRDJ1
V: TRDV2
D: .
CDR3: CACDPMGDTDKLIF

size: medium-sized
J: TRDJ2
V: TRDV1
D: TRDD3
CDR3: CALGELPIPINWGILGMTAQLFF

size: medium-sized
J: TRDJ1
V: TRDV1
D: TRDD3
CDR3: CALGPFRGLQEDWGILTDKLIF

size: medium-sized
J: TRDJ1
V: TRDV1
D: .
CDR3: CALGTSWYTDKLIF

size: large
J: TRDJ1
V: TRAV29/DV5
D: .
CDR3: CAASGSPAFLGNTHFDKLIF

size: large
J: TRDJ1
V: TRDV1
D: .
CDR3: CALGGVGIPLYTDKLIF

size: large
J: TRDJ1
V: TRDV1
D: .
CDR3: CALGDATGLPSWGMKYTDKLIF

size: large
J: TRDJ4
V: TRDV1
D: TRDD2
CDR3: CALGALAFLRWEATGRARPLIF

size: medium-sized
J: TRDJ1
V: TRDV1
D: TRDD3
CDR3: CALGALPFTGGQGTDKLIF

size: large
J: TRDJ1
V: TRDV1
D: .
CDR3: CALGGPFGSHTDKLIF